The 27 T cell receptor beta chains below all came from one sample that was sequenced in a study of CD8 T cells in Susac syndrome. With random hexamers, reverse transcription was performed on about 0.45 to 1 ug of RNA. TCRdb reprocessed the immunoSEQ multiplex PCR reads with MiXCR, giving one entry per CDR3 protein. The top ten hold around 0.067% of the sample, which has more than 200,000 distinct CDR3 sequences, around 93% seen once. Sequencing used CD4+ T cells from PBMCs. These receptors came from a human donor with multiple sclerosis.

V usage is TRBV9 and J usage is TRBJ1-6; D is uncertain. CDR1 and CDR2 from the germline V gene are SGDLS and YYNGEE. The ends were cut back, 4 bases at V and 6 bases at J, with 17 bases in the middle. The CDR3 has 16 amino acids. The CDR3 DNA sequence: TGTGCCAGCAGCTCATCAACGAGTGTTAGTAATTCACCCCTCCACTTT. Its translation is CASSSSTSVSNSPLHF.

The V and J genes are TRBV7-6 and TRBJ2-1; 13 positions agree with TRBD2. With 11 bases clipped from V and 9 bases from J, the junction kept 16 bases outside the gene matches. This CDR3 comprises 16 residues. Germline V gene sequence: CDR1 SGHVS, CDR2 FNYEAQ. CDR3 region: CAVRTSGRARFGEQFF. The CDR3 DNA reads TGTGCCGTCCGAACTAGCGGGAGGGCCAGGTTTGGTGAGCAGTTCTTC. The complete variable domain, with remaining parts taken from reference TRBV7-6 and TRBJ2-1, reads GAGVSQSPRYKVTKRGQDVALRCDPISGHVSLYWYRQALGQGPEFLTYFNYEAQQDKSGLPNDRFSAERPEGSISTLTIQRTEQRDSAMYRCAVRTSGRARFGEQFFGPGTRLTVL.

CDR3 bases: TGTGCCAGCACCATCCCGGGGTACGAGCAGTACTTC. Protein product: CASTIPGYEQYF. The V gene is TRBV28, the J gene TRBJ2-7; a possible D gene is TRBD2 (5 bases). CDR3 size: 12 residues. Looked up from germline, CDR1 is MDHEN and CDR2 is SYDVKM. Trimming took off 7 bases at V and 4 bases at J, with 11 bases between the two ends. Full variable domain (outside the CDR3, taken from reference TRBV28 and TRBJ2-7): DVKVTQSSRYLVKRTGEKVFLECVQDMDHENMFWYRQDPGLGLRLIYFSYDVKMKEKGDIPEGYSVSREKKERFSLILESASTNQTSMYLCASTIPGYEQYFGPGTRLTVT.

The rearrangement joins TRBV27 to TRBJ1-2; D may be TRBD1 (5 bases). From germline, CDR1 is MNHEY and CDR2 SMNVEV (reference sequence). The CDR3 totals 14 residues. The V end was cut by 1 base, the J end by 6 bases, with 12 bases between. CDR3: CASSLWGMEHGYTF. CDR3 coding DNA: TGTGCCAGCAGTTTATGGGGCATGGAACATGGCTACACCTTC.

This chain links TRBV2 with TRBJ1-2, with D perhaps TRBD1 (6 bases). The V and J ends lost 0 bases and 3 bases respectively, with 17 bases between them. This CDR3 is 17 amino acids long. The V gene's germline CDR1 is SNHLY and CDR2 FYNNEI. The CDR3 DNA reads as TGTGCCAGCAGTGAAGCGGGGGGGCAGTGGTCCCACTATGGCTACACCTTC. Translated: CASSEAGGQWSHYGYTF.

The V call is TRBV6-2 or TRBV6-3, the J call TRBJ2-5, with a tentative D call TRBD1 (5 bases). The germline V and J ends were trimmed by 10 bases and 1 base, with 16 bases remaining between them. CDR1 is MNHEY, CDR2 SVGEGT, per germline. The CDR3 totals 14 residues. The CDR3 DNA follows: TGTGCCATCCAAAAGGGGCCACTCCAAGAGACCCAGTACTTC. Translation: CAIQKGPLQETQYF.

In its sample, this clonotype was seen once. The chain combines TRBV7-3 with TRBJ2-5; 7 bases fit TRBD1. Germline-derived CDR1 and CDR2 are SGHTA and FQGTGA. Trimming removed 3 bases from V and 1 base from J; junction bases left unmatched: 5. This CDR3 region has 15 residues. The CDR3 reads CASSFDGQAQETQYF. For the CDR3, the DNA is TGTGCCAGCAGCTTCGACGGACAGGCCCAAGAGACCCAGTACTTC.

The chain couples TRBV7-7 to TRBJ2-3; tentative D call: TRBD2 (5 bases). With 5 bases removed from V and 3 bases from J, the gap between germline ends came to 12 bases. From germline, CDR1 is SSHAT and CDR2 FNYEAQ (reference sequence). The CDR3 totals 14 residues. As DNA, the CDR3 is TGTGCCAGCAGCGCAGGACTGGGGACAGATACGCAGTATTTT. As protein: CASSAGLGTDTQYF.

This chain links TRBV5-1 with TRBJ2-7; D is uncertain. Germline CDR1 reads SGHRS; CDR2 reads YFSETQ. The germline V and J ends were trimmed by 0 bases and 3 bases, with 4 bases remaining between them. CDR3 length equals 12 residues. CDR3 sequence reads: CASSLESYEQYF. Here the CDR3 DNA reads TGCGCCAGCAGCTTGGAGAGCTACGAGCAGTACTTC. Full variable domain (rest looked up from reference TRBV5-1 and TRBJ2-7): KAGVTQTPRYLIKTRGQQVTLSCSPISGHRSVSWYQQTPGQGLQFLFEYFSETQRNKGNFPGRFSGRQFSNSRSEMNVSTLELGDSALYLCASSLESYEQYFGPGTRLTVT.

This clonotype was found once. The rearrangement links TRBV29-1 to TRBJ1-1; weak D call: TRBD1 (6 bases). Trimming shortened V by 7 bases and J by 5 bases, and 17 bases separated the two germline ends. Germline CDR1 is SQVTM and CDR2 is ANQGSEA. This CDR3 is 13 amino acids long. CDR3 DNA sequence: TGCAGCGCGGGTTGGGCAACAGGGACTGAAGCTTTCTTT. Its protein product is CSAGWATGTEAFF.

The chain recombines TRBV19 with TRBJ1-5, with D maybe TRBD1 (6 bases). This CDR3 has 13 amino acids. Trimming shortened V by 8 bases and J by 7 bases, and 15 bases separated the two germline ends. Germline loops: CDR1 LNHDA, CDR2 SQIVND (reference sequence). The CDR3 DNA is TGTGCCAGTCAAGGGGGGGGCGGACAGCCCCAGCATTTT. It translates to CASQGGGGQPQHF.

In DNA, the CDR3 is TGTGCCAGCAGATCCTACTTCCGTGGGACCCAGTACTTC. Protein product: CASRSYFRGTQYF. The chain carries TRBV6-5 and TRBJ2-5; D gene unclear. CDR1 is MNHEY, CDR2 SVGAGI, per germline. This CDR3 spans 13 amino acids. Trimming shortened V by 6 bases and J by 7 bases, and 15 bases separated the two germline ends.

J is TRBJ1-4 and V is TRBV3-1; 7 positions match TRBD1. The germline V gene encodes CDR1 LGHDT and CDR2 YNNKEL (reference sequence). This CDR3 region has 13 residues. The V and J ends lost 7 bases and 4 bases, in that order; junction bases with no gene match: 3. CDR3 region: CASTGQLNEKLFF. For the CDR3, the DNA is TGTGCCAGCACGGGACAGCTTAATGAAAAACTGTTTTTT.

The rearrangement joins TRBV29-1 to TRBJ2-7, with TRBD2 matching 7 bases. The CDR3 has 13 residues. The junction had 7 bases not matched to a gene; V was cut back by 6 bases and J by 2 bases. The V gene's germline CDR1 is SQVTM and CDR2 ANQGSEA. The CDR3 DNA reads TGCAGCGTCGGGGCGGGGGTTGCCTACGAGCAGTACTTC. Translated, it gives CSVGAGVAYEQYF.

This chain uses TRBV14 with TRBJ2-7, with D unclear. Germline loops: CDR1 SGHDN, CDR2 FVKESK. This CDR3 region has 12 residues. The V end was cut by 1 base, the J end by 6 bases, with 7 bases between. CDR3: CASSQVGGEQYF. The DNA of the CDR3 is TGTGCCAGCAGCCAAGTGGGTGGCGAGCAGTACTTC.

J is TRBJ1-1 and V is TRBV29-1; no definite D call. The CDR3 is made up of 13 amino acids. The V end lost 3 bases, the J end lost 3 bases, and 11 bases lay between the germline ends. Per germline, CDR1 SQVTM and CDR2 ANQGSEA. The CDR3: CSVDRIADTEAFF. CDR3 sequence (DNA): TGCAGCGTTGACAGGATCGCCGACACTGAAGCTTTCTTT.

The chain uses TRBV20-1 and TRBJ1-5; unclear D gene. Germline CDR1 and CDR2: DFQATT and SNEGSKA (reference sequence). V gave up 1 base and J gave up 6 bases, with 16 bases separating them. The CDR3 consists of 15 residues. CDR3 nucleotide sequence: TGCAGTGCTAGAGTGGCGTCTGTAGTGGGTCAGCCCCAGCATTTT. Its translation: CSARVASVVGQPQHF.

V is TRBV6-1 and J is TRBJ2-3, with D perhaps matching TRBD2 (6 bases). This CDR3 is 15 amino acids long. In germline, CDR1 is MNHNS, CDR2 SASEGT. V was clipped by 1 base and J by 9 bases, with 17 bases between them. The CDR3 loop is CASSEGGLRFGTQYF. The CDR3 DNA reads TGTGCCAGCAGTGAAGGGGGACTGAGATTCGGGACGCAGTATTTT.

This chain joins TRBV20-1 and TRBJ2-1; a possible D gene is TRBD1 (6 bases). The CDR3 totals 15 residues. The germline CDR1 and CDR2 sequences are DFQATT and SNEGSKA (reference sequence). Trimming removed 1 base at V and 0 bases at J, with 10 bases between. CDR3 sequence (DNA): TGCAGTGCTAGAGCCCAGGACAGCTCCTACAATGAGCAGTTCTTC. Translation: CSARAQDSSYNEQFF.

J is TRBJ1-1 and V is TRBV20-1, with TRBD1 matching over 10 bases. The CDR3 has 16 residues. Germline V gives CDR1 DFQATT, CDR2 SNEGSKA (reference sequence). Here the CDR3 DNA reads TGCAGGGGAATTGGGACAGGGGTTGAGATGAACACTGAAGCTTTCTTT. Translation: CRGIGTGVEMNTEAFF.

The rearrangement joins TRBV5-1 to TRBJ2-4; 9 nucleotides align to TRBD1. From germline, CDR1 is SGHRS and CDR2 YFSETQ. The junction had 11 bases not matched to a gene; V was cut back by 4 bases and J by 6 bases. The CDR3 is 16 residues long. This chain's CDR3 is CASSLIPGQGLNIQYF. The CDR3 DNA is TGCGCCAGCAGCCTCATCCCGGGACAGGGTCTAAACATTCAGTACTTC.

V is TRBV7-2 and J is TRBJ1-4; 9 bases align to TRBD1. In germline, CDR1 is SGHTA, CDR2 FQGNSA. The CDR3 is 15 amino acids. The V and J ends lost 4 bases and 8 bases, in that order; junction bases with no gene match: 8. CDR3: CASSSNRGLREKLFF. The CDR3 region has the DNA TGTGCCAGCAGCTCGAACAGGGGGCTCCGCGAAAAACTGTTTTTT. The full variable domain, completed using reference TRBV7-2 and TRBJ1-4, is GAGVSQSPSNKVTEKGKDVELRCDPISGHTALYWYRQSLGQGLEFLIYFQGNSAPDKSGLPSDRFSAERTGGSVSTLTIQRTQQEDSAVYLCASSSNRGLREKLFFGSGTQLSVL.

In this sample, this clonotype turned up once. The V gene is TRBV27, the J gene TRBJ2-6; tentatively, D is TRBD2 (5 bases). Germline V lookup: CDR1 MNHEY, CDR2 SMNVEV (reference sequence). Trimming removed 2 bases from V and 4 bases from J, with 6 bases in between. The CDR3 length is 14 residues. The CDR3: CASSLREGANVLTF. CDR3 DNA sequence: TGTGCCAGCAGTTTAAGGGAGGGGGCCAACGTCCTGACTTTC.

The chain is built from TRBV9 and TRBJ2-7, with D tentatively TRBD2 (5 bases). The V gene lost 4 bases and the J gene lost 6 bases, with 14 bases spanning the gap. The germline CDR1 and CDR2 sequences are SGDLS and YYNGEE. This CDR3 comprises 13 residues. CDR3 residues: CASSLEAGGEQYV. Here the CDR3 DNA reads TGTGCCAGCAGCCTCGAGGCCGGAGGCGAGCAGTACGTC.

The chain links TRBV5-1 to TRBJ2-2, with D tentatively TRBD1 (5 bases). This CDR3 region has 13 residues. Germline CDR1 is SGHRS and CDR2 is YFSETQ. V lost 6 bases to trimming and J lost 3 bases, with 9 bases between them. The CDR3 here is CASKAGHTGELFF. In DNA form, the CDR3 reads TGCGCCAGCAAGGCAGGGCACACCGGGGAGCTGTTTTTT. The whole variable domain, filled in from reference TRBV5-1 and TRBJ2-2, reads KAGVTQTPRYLIKTRGQQVTLSCSPISGHRSVSWYQQTPGQGLQFLFEYFSETQRNKGNFPGRFSGRQFSNSRSEMNVSTLELGDSALYLCASKAGHTGELFFGEGSRLTVL.

This chain links TRBV19 with TRBJ1-1, with a tentative D call TRBD1 (5 bases). In germline, CDR1 is LNHDA, CDR2 SQIVND (reference sequence). This CDR3 has 14 amino acids. V lost 6 bases to trimming and J lost 2 bases, with 13 bases between them. For the CDR3, the DNA is TGTGCCAGTAGGGGGAAAGGGGCAAACACTGAAGCTTTCTTT. It is translated as CASRGKGANTEAFF.

This chain links TRBV7-2 with TRBJ1-2; D remains unclear. The V gene lost 0 bases and the J gene lost 2 bases, with 7 bases spanning the gap. The CDR3 covers 14 residues. Per the germline V gene, CDR1 is SGHTA and CDR2 is FQGNSA. The CDR3: CASSLAIGNYGYTF. For the CDR3, the DNA is TGTGCCAGCAGCTTAGCGATCGGGAACTATGGCTACACCTTC.